These 22 T cell receptor beta chains came from one sample sequenced in a study of radiation and T cells in renal cell carcinoma. The protocol was immunoSEQ multiplex PCR, while the TCRdb copy is restricted to in-frame clones and leaves out a portion. In the table there are about 130,000 clones, approximately 91% of which are singletons. Specified time point: baseline pretreatment blood. Regarding treatment: 15 Gy SBRT to primary tumor, nephrectomy 4 weeks later. This specimen consisted of blood, obtained from a patient whose treatment included radiotherapy and nephrectomy. These receptors were obtained from a woman between 45 and 65 years old with renal cell carcinoma.

This chain joins TRBV7-9 and TRBJ1-5; the D gene is possibly TRBD1 (5 bases). Trimming left V 5 bases short and J 3 bases short, with 8 bases between. From germline, CDR1 is SEHNR and CDR2 FQNEAQ (reference sequence). The CDR3 is made up of 13 amino acids. The CDR3 sequence: CASSQGANQPQHF. The CDR3 DNA reads TGTGCCAGCAGCCAAGGGGCCAATCAGCCCCAGCATTTT.

V gene TRBV29-1 combines with J gene TRBJ1-2, with TRBD1 matching over 9 bases. This CDR3 has 14 amino acids. Germline values: CDR1 SQVTM, CDR2 ANQGSEA. J was trimmed by 2 bases and V by 5 bases; bases with no gene match: 6. The CDR3, as DNA: TGCAGCGTTAACGTAGGGACAGGGAACTATGGCTACACCTTC. It translates to CSVNVGTGNYGYTF.

This chain links TRBV13 with TRBJ2-7, with a tentative D call TRBD2 (6 bases). The DNA end favors TRBJ2-5, so the J call may be wrong. This CDR3 is built from 14 residues. Germline V gives CDR1 PRHDT, CDR2 FYEKMQ (reference sequence). CDR3 in DNA: TGTGCCAGCAGCTTAGGGACGGGGAGGGAGACCCAGTACTTC. It codes for CASSLGTGRETQYF.

The rearrangement uses TRBV5-1 and TRBJ2-1; TRBD1 is a possible D gene (5 bases). Germline V CDR1 and CDR2: SGHRS, YFSETQ. The CDR3 runs to 13 residues. V was cut by 4 bases and J by 4 bases, with 9 bases left in between. The DNA for the CDR3 is TGCGCCAGCAGCAGAAGACAGTACAATGAGCAGTTCTTC. It is translated as CASSRRQYNEQFF.

This clone has just one count. V usage is TRBV9 and J usage is TRBJ1-3; possibly TRBD1 for D (5 bases). Germline V lookup: CDR1 SGDLS, CDR2 YYNGEE. The length of the CDR3 is 16 residues. Trimming took off 4 bases at V and 2 bases at J, with 16 bases between the two ends. CDR3 sequence reads: CASSPLDGTPGNTIYF. CDR3 sequence (DNA): TGTGCCAGCAGCCCTCTTGATGGGACTCCTGGAAACACCATATATTTT.

The V and J genes are TRBV7-2 and TRBJ2-1, with 10 positions matching TRBD2. The V segment lost 5 bases and the J segment 3 bases; nucleotides outside the gene matches: 7. The germline V gene has CDR1 SGHTA and CDR2 FQGNSA. CDR3 size: 16 residues. The DNA of the CDR3 is TGTGCCAGCAGCCATACTAGCGGGGAGAACTACAATGAGCAGTTCTTC. Protein sequence: CASSHTSGENYNEQFF.

The J gene is TRBJ2-7, the V gene TRBV6-1, with a weak D call TRBD1 (5 bases). Trimming cost V 1 base and J 0 bases, with 13 bases left between them. Germline V CDR1 and CDR2: MNHNS, SASEGT. This CDR3 has 16 residues. Written as DNA, the CDR3 is TGTGCCAGCAGTGAAGAATTAGGGGTAAGCTCCTACGAGCAGTACTTC. Protein: CASSEELGVSSYEQYF.

The chain is built from TRBV6-5 and TRBJ1-2; D uncertain. CDR1 MNHEY and CDR2 SVGAGI come from the germline V gene. The CDR3 runs 15 residues. The V and J ends lost 5 bases and 5 bases respectively, with 18 bases between them. The CDR3 here is CASSTPGPKGYGYTF. The CDR3 DNA reads as TGTGCCAGCAGTACCCCCGGGCCTAAAGGATATGGCTACACCTTC.

The CDR3 DNA reads as TGTGCCAGCAGCCGGGGACTAGCGGGGGGGCCCTCCTACAATGAGCAGTTCTTC. Translating gives CASSRGLAGGPSYNEQFF. The V and J genes are TRBV28 and TRBJ2-1, with 16 positions matching TRBD2. The CDR3 has 18 residues. V lost 6 bases to trimming and J lost 0 bases; unmatched junction nucleotides: 5. Germline CDR1 reads MDHEN; CDR2 reads SYDVKM. Full variable domain (remainder filled in from reference TRBV28 and TRBJ2-1): DVKVTQSSRYLVKRTGEKVFLECVQDMDHENMFWYRQDPGLGLRLIYFSYDVKMKEKGDIPEGYSVSREKKERFSLILESASTNQTSMYLCASSRGLAGGPSYNEQFFGPGTRLTVL.

CDR3 sequence reads: CASSLGPGTDTQYF. The CDR3 nucleotides read TGCGCCAGCAGCTTGGGACCGGGCACAGATACGCAGTATTTT. J is TRBJ2-3 and V is TRBV5-1; D unresolved. Germline V gene lookup returns CDR1 SGHRS and CDR2 YFSETQ. CDR3 length equals 14 residues. Trimming took off 0 bases at V and 1 base at J, with 6 bases between the two ends.

V is TRBV6-1 and J is TRBJ1-2, with D perhaps matching TRBD1 (5 bases). Trimming took off 6 bases at V and 8 bases at J, with 22 bases between the two ends. The germline CDR1 and CDR2 sequences are MNHNS and SASEGT. The CDR3 spans 15 residues. CDR3 sequence reads: CASSRDPTIQYGYTF. CDR3 DNA sequence: TGTGCCAGCAGCCGGGACCCAACTATTCAATACGGCTACACCTTC.

The chain employs TRBV5-1 and TRBJ2-7, with a tentative D call TRBD1 (6 bases). V was shortened by 2 bases and J by 7 bases, with 19 bases between the two germline ends. Looked up from germline, CDR1 is SGHRS and CDR2 is YFSETQ. The CDR3 is made up of 15 amino acids. The CDR3 region is CASSFLQGAVGEQYF. In DNA, the CDR3 is TGCGCCAGCAGCTTCCTACAGGGAGCCGTGGGTGAGCAGTACTTC.

This rearrangement joins TRBV18 to TRBJ1-3, with unresolved D. This CDR3 spans 16 amino acids. Trimming left V 2 bases short and J 0 bases short, with 11 bases between. Germline CDR1 and CDR2: KGHSH and LQKENI. The CDR3 here is CASSPSILISGNTIYF. The CDR3 nucleotides are TGTGCCAGCTCACCAAGCATCCTTATCTCTGGAAACACCATATATTTT.

The V and J genes are TRBV18 and TRBJ1-1; TRBD1 matches at 12 bases. V gave up 4 bases and J gave up 7 bases; unmatched junction bases: 7. The CDR3 consists of 15 residues. CDR1 KGHSH and CDR2 LQKENI come from the germline V gene. The CDR3 bases are TGTGCCAGCTCACTGGGACAGGGGGCGCGAGGTGAAGCTTTCTTT. As protein: CASSLGQGARGEAFF.

The chain has TRBV4-2 and TRBJ2-1, with D possibly being TRBD2 (5 bases). Trimming left V 3 bases short and J 6 bases short, with 18 bases between. Germline lookup yields CDR1 LGHNA and CDR2 YNFKEQ. The CDR3 extends over 16 amino acids. The CDR3 DNA sequence: TGTGCCAGCAGCCAGGACCCTATTAGAGGGTCCAATGAGCAGTTCTTC. Translated: CASSQDPIRGSNEQFF.

Worth noting for this clone: At one end the junction does not follow the germline gene, possibly because of a read error. The rearrangement uses TRBV7-9 and TRBJ2-7, with 8 bases aligning to TRBD2. Germline V gene lookup returns CDR1 SEHNR and CDR2 FQNEAQ (reference sequence). The CDR3 length is 14 residues. For the CDR3, the DNA is TGTGCGAGCAGGCGGGGGGATAACTCCTACGAGCAGTACTTC. Protein: CASRRGDNSYEQYF.

Turning to this clone: At the DNA level, this CDR3 is encoded by other sequences in the same sample as well. The V gene is TRBV6-5, the J gene TRBJ1-5; no reliable D call. CDR3 length equals 13 residues. Germline loops: CDR1 MNHEY, CDR2 SVGAGI. V was trimmed by 2 bases and J by 6 bases, leaving 8 bases between them. CDR3 sequence (DNA): TGTGCCAGCAGTTACAGGGAAGGTCAGCCCCAGCATTTT. This encodes CASSYREGQPQHF.

This chain uses TRBV23-1 with TRBJ2-5, with a tentative D call TRBD1 (6 bases). TRBV23-1 is an ORF, with its function uncertain. This CDR3 is 14 amino acids long. V shed 8 bases and J shed 7 bases, with 20 bases lying between them. CDR3 amino acids: CASFDRTQLATQYF. CDR3 sequence (DNA): TGCGCCAGCTTTGACAGGACTCAGCTTGCGACCCAGTACTTC.

The chain carries TRBV7-2 and TRBJ2-7; TRBD1 aligns across 7 bases. V lost 4 bases and J lost 0; bases outside the gene matches: 6. Germline V gene sequence: CDR1 SGHTA, CDR2 FQGNSA. The CDR3 extends over 15 amino acids. The CDR3: CASSSEQGSSYEQYF. The CDR3, as DNA: TGTGCCAGCAGCTCCGAACAGGGGTCCTCCTACGAGCAGTACTTC. The variable domain in full, completed from reference TRBV7-2 and TRBJ2-7, reads GAGVSQSPSNKVTEKGKDVELRCDPISGHTALYWYRQSLGQGLEFLIYFQGNSAPDKSGLPSDRFSAERTGGSVSTLTIQRTQQEDSAVYLCASSSEQGSSYEQYFGPGTRLTVT.

The chain recombines TRBV6-1 with TRBJ2-1, with 8 bases that match TRBD2. V gave up 3 bases and J gave up 5 bases; unmatched junction bases: 0. This CDR3 spans 13 amino acids. Germline assignment: CDR1 MNHNS and CDR2 SASEGT. The CDR3: CASSERGDNEQFF. The CDR3 nucleotides are TGTGCCAGCAGTGAGCGGGGGGACAATGAGCAGTTCTTC.

The CDR3, as DNA: TGTGCCAGCAGCTCCCTCGGCGGGGTTCCGACTAGCACAGATACGCAGTATTTT. As protein: CASSSLGGVPTSTDTQYF. The V and J genes are TRBV7-9 and TRBJ2-3; TRBD2 might be the D (6 bases). Trimming shortened V by 4 bases and J by 0 bases, and 20 bases separated the two germline ends. Germline loops: CDR1 SEHNR, CDR2 FQNEAQ (reference sequence). This CDR3 spans 18 amino acids.

The rearrangement joins TRBV7-9 to TRBJ1-1; D is perhaps TRBD1 (6 bases). This CDR3 contains 15 residues. Germline V gene sequence: CDR1 SEHNR, CDR2 FQNEAQ (reference sequence). V was shortened by 5 bases and J by 6 bases, with 19 bases between the two germline ends. Written as DNA, the CDR3 is TGTGCCAGCAGCCAACCTCCCCCCTGGACAGCTGAAGCTTTCTTT. This sequence encodes CASSQPPPWTAEAFF.